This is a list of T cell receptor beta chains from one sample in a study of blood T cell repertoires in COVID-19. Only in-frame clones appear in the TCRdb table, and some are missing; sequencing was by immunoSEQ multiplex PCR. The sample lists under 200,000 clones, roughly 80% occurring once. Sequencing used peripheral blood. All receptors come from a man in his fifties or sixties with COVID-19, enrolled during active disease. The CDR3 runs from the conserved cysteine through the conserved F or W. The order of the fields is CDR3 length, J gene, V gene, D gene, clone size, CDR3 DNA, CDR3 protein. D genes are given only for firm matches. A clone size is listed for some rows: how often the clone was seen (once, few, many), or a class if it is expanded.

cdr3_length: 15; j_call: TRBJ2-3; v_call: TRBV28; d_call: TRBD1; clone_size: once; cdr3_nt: TGTGCCAGCAGTTTAGCACAGGGGTGGACAGATACGCAGTATTTT; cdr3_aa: CASSLAQGWTDTQYF
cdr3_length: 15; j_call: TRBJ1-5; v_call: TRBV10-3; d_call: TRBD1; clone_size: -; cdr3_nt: TGTGCCATCAGTGAGTCCGGGACAGGGGTTCAGCCCCAGCATTTT; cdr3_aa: CAISESGTGVQPQHF
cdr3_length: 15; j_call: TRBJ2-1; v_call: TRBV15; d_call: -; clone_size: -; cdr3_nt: TGTGCCACCAGCAGAGTCGGGTTACAACCCCATGAGCAGTTCTTC; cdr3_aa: CATSRVGLQPHEQFF
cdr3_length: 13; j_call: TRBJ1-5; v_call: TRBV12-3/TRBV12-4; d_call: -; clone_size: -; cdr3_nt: TGTGCCAGCAGTTCGACAGTTAATCAGCCCCAGCATTTT; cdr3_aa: CASSSTVNQPQHF
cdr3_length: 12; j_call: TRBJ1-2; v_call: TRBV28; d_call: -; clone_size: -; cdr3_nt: TGTGCCAGCAGTTTGGGGCAGGGTGGCTACACCTTC; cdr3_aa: CASSLGQGGYTF
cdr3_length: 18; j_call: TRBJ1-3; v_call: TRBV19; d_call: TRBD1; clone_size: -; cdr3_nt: TGTGCCAGTAGTGCCCCGGGACAGGGAAGGTCCTCTGGAAACACCATATATTTT; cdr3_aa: CASSAPGQGRSSGNTIYF
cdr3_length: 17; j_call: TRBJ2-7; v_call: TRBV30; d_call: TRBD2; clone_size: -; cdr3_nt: TGTGCCTGGAGTGTAAGGGGATGGGCGGGGGGCTTGTACGAGCAGTACTTC; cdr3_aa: CAWSVRGWAGGLYEQYF
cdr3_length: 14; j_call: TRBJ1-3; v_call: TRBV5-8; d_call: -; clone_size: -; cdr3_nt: TGTGCCAGCAGCACGGGGGACTCTGGAAACACCATATATTTT; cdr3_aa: CASSTGDSGNTIYF
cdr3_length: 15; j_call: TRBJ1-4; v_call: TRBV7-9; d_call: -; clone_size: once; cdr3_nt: TGTGCCAGCAGCTTAGTGAGGGCAACTAATGAAAAACTGTTTTTT; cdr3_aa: CASSLVRATNEKLFF
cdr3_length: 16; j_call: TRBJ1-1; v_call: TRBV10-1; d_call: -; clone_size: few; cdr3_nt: TGCGCCAGCAGTGAGCCGGGACGGGGGTCGTGCACTGAAGCTTTCTTT; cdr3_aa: CASSEPGRGSCTEAFF
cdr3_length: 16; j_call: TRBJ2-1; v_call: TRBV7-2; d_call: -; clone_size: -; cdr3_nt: TGTGCCAGCAGCTTTTTAGGGGGGGTGACCTACAATGAGCAGTTCTTC; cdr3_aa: CASSFLGGVTYNEQFF
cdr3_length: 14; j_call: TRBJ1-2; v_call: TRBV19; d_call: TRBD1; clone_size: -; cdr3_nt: TGTGCCAGCCGACAGGGGCCAGCGTACTATGGCTACACCTTC; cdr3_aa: CASRQGPAYYGYTF
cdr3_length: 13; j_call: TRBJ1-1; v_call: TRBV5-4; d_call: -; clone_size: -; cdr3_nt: TGTGCCAGCAGCTTACGGGGGGGCACTGAAGCTTTCTTT; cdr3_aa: CASSLRGGTEAFF
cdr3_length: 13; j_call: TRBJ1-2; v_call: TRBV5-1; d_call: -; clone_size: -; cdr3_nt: TGCGCCAGCAGACGTGAGGAGTTAAATGGCTACACCTTC; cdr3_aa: CASRREELNGYTF
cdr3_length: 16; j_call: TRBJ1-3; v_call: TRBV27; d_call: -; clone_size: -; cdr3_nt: TGTGCCAGCAGAAAGACAGGTTCGAGCTCTGGAAACACCATATATTTT; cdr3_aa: CASRKTGSSSGNTIYF
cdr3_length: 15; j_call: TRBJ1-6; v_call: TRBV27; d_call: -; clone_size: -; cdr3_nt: TGTGCCAGCAGTTCTGAGGGGGGGCTGCGTTCACCCCTCCACTTT; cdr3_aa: CASSSEGGLRSPLHF
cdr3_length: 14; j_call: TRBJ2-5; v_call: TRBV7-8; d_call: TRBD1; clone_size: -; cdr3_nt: TGTGCCAGCAGCTTGGGACAGGGGTGGAAGACCCAGTACTTC; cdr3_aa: CASSLGQGWKTQYF
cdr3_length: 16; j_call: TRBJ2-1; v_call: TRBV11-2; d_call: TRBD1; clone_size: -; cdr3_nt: TGTGCCAGCAGCTTAACGACGGGACAGGCCGTTCAGGAGCAGTTCTTC; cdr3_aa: CASSLTTGQAVQEQFF
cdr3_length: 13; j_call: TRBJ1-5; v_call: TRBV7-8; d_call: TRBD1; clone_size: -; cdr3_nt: TGTGCCAGCAGCCAGGACAGGGATCAGCCCCAGCATTTT; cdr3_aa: CASSQDRDQPQHF
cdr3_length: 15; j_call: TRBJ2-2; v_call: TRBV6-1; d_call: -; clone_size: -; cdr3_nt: TGTGCCAGCAGTGATAGTTCAGGGAGGACCGGGGAGCTGTTTTTT; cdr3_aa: CASSDSSGRTGELFF
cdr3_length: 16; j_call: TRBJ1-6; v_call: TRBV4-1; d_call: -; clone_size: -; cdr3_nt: TGCGCCAGCAGCCAAGATCAAACAGCCATATATTCACCCCTCCACTTT; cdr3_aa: CASSQDQTAIYSPLHF
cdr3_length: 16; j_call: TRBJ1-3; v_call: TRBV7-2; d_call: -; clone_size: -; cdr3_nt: TGTGCCAGCAGCTTAGCGGGCGCAGGCTCTGGAAACACCATATATTTT; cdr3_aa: CASSLAGAGSGNTIYF
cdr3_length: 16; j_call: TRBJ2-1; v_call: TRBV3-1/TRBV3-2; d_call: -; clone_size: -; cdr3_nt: TGTGCCAGCAGCCAACCGGGACAAACGAGCTACAATGAGCAGTTCTTC; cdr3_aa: CASSQPGQTSYNEQFF
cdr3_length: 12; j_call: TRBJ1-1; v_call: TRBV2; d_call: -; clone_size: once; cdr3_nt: TGTGCCAGCAGTCCAGGCTACACTGAAGCTTTCTTT; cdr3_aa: CASSPGYTEAFF
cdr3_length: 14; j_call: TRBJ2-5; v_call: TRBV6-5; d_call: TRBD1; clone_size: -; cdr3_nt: TGTGCCAGCAGTTATTCAGGGGGCCGGGAGACCCAGTACTTC; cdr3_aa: CASSYSGGRETQYF
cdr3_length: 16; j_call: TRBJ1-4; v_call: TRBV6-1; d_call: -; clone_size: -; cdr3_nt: TGTGCCAGCAGTGAATCCCCCCGACTAGCTAATGAAAAACTGTTTTTT; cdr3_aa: CASSESPRLANEKLFF
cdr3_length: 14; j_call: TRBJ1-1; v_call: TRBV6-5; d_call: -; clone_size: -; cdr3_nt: TGTGCCAGCACCAAGGGACGTTCGGGGGCTGAAGCTTTCTTT; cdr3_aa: CASTKGRSGAEAFF
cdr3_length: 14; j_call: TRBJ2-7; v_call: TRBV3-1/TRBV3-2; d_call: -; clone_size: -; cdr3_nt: TGTGCCAGCAGCCAATCGGACAGCTCCTACGAGCAGTACTTC; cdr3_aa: CASSQSDSSYEQYF
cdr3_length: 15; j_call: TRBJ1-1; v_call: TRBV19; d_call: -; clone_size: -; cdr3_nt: TGTGCCAGCACCCCGGTTGTGAGGATGAACACTGAAGCTTTCTTT; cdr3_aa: CASTPVVRMNTEAFF
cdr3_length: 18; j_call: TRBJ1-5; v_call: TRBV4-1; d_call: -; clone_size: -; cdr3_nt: TGCGCCAGCAGCCAATACTACGGAGGGGAGTATAGCAATCAGCCCCAGCATTTT; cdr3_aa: CASSQYYGGEYSNQPQHF
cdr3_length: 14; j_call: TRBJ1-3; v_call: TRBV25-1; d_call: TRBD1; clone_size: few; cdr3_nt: TGTGCCAGCAGTGAAGGACAGGGGGCAAACACCATATATTTT; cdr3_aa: CASSEGQGANTIYF
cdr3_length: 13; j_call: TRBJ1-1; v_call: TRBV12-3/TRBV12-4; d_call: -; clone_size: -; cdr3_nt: TGTGCCAGCAGTTATGGACAGAACACTGAAGCTTTCTTT; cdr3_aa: CASSYGQNTEAFF
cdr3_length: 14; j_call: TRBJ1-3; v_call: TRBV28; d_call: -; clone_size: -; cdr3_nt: TGTGCCAGCACCCCCTCGGGATCTGGAAACACCATATATTTT; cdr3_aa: CASTPSGSGNTIYF
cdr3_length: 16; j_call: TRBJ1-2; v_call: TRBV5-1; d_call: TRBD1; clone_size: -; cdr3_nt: TGCGCCAGCAGCTTGGATCCTGACAGGGGAAGGGATGGCTACACCTTC; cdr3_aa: CASSLDPDRGRDGYTF
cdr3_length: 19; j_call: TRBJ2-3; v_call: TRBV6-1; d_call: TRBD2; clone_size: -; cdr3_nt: TGTGCCAGCAGTGCCCTGAGGCTAGCGGGGGGCAAGGGTTCAGATACGCAGTATTTT; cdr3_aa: CASSALRLAGGKGSDTQYF
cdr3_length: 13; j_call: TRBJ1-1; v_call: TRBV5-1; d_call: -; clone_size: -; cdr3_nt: TGCGCCAGCAACCCCGCCGGCAGGGCGGAAGCTTTCTTT; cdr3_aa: CASNPAGRAEAFF
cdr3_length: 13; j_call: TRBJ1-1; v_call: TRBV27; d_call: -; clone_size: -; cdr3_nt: TGTGCCAGCAGTTTATGGGGAGGGAATGAAGCTTTCTTT; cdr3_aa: CASSLWGGNEAFF
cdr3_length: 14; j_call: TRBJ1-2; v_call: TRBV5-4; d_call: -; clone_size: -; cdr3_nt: TGTGCCAGCAGCTTGGAGCAGGGAAACTATGGCTACACCTTC; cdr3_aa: CASSLEQGNYGYTF
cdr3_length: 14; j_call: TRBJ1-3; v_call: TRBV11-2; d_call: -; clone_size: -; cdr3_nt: TGTGCCAGCAGCTTCTCAGGCTCTGGAAACACCATATATTTT; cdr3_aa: CASSFSGSGNTIYF
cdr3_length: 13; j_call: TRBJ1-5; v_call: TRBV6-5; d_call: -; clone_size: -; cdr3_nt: TGTGCCAGCCTACAGGGTAGCAATCAGCCCCAGCATTTT; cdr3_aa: CASLQGSNQPQHF
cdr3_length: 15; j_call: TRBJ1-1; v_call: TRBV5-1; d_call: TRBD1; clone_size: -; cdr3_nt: TGCGCCAGCAGCTTGGCGGGCAGGGGGGCTACTGAAGCTTTCTTT; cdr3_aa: CASSLAGRGATEAFF
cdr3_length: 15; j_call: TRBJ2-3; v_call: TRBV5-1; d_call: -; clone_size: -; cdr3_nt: TGCGCCAGCAGCTTGGAGACAGGCCCTGGGGATACGCAGTATTTT; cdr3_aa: CASSLETGPGDTQYF
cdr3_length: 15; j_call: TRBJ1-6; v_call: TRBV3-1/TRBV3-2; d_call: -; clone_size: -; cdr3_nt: TGTGCCAGCAGCCATAAATCACAGGATACCCTCGTCCTCCACTTT; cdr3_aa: CASSHKSQDTLVLHF
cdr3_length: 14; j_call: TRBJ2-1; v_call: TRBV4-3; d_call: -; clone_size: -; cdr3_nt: TGCGCCAGCAGCCAAGAGGGAGAGAGGGGGGAGCAGTTCTTC; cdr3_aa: CASSQEGERGEQFF
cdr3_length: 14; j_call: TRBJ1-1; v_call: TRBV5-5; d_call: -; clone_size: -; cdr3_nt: TGTGCCAGCAACTTGGGAGGTAGGAACACTGAAGCTTTCTTT; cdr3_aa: CASNLGGRNTEAFF
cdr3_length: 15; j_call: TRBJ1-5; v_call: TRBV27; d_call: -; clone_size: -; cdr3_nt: TGTGCCAGCAGGAGGGCACCGTATAGCAATCAGCCCCAGCATTTT; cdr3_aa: CASRRAPYSNQPQHF
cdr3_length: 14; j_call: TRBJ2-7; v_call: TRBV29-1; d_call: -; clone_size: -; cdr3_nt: TGCAGCGTTGAGGGTGGACAGTTCGCCTACGAGCAGTACTTC; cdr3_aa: CSVEGGQFAYEQYF
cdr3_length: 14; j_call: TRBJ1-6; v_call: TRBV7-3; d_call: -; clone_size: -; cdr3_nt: TGTGCCAGCAGCTTGGGTAGGGGGAATTCACCCCTCCACTTT; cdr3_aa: CASSLGRGNSPLHF
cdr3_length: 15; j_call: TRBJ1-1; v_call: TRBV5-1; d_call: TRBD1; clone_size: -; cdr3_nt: TGCGCCAGCAGCTTGGGACAGGGCATGAACACTGAAGCTTTCTTT; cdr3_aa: CASSLGQGMNTEAFF
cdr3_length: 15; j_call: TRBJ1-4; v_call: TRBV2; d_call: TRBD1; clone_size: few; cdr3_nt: TGTGCCAGCAGTCGACATGAGGGGGCCAATGAAAAACTGTTTTTT; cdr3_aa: CASSRHEGANEKLFF
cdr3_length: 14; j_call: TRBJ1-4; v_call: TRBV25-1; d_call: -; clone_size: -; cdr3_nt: TGTGCCAGCTCTCGTGGGGGGGATGGTGAAAAACTGTTTTTT; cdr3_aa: CASSRGGDGEKLFF
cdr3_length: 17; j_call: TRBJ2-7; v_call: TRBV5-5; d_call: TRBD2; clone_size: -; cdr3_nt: TGTGCCAGCAGCCGGGTGGGTAGCGGGACCGCTCCCGCCGAGCAGTACTTC; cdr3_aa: CASSRVGSGTAPAEQYF